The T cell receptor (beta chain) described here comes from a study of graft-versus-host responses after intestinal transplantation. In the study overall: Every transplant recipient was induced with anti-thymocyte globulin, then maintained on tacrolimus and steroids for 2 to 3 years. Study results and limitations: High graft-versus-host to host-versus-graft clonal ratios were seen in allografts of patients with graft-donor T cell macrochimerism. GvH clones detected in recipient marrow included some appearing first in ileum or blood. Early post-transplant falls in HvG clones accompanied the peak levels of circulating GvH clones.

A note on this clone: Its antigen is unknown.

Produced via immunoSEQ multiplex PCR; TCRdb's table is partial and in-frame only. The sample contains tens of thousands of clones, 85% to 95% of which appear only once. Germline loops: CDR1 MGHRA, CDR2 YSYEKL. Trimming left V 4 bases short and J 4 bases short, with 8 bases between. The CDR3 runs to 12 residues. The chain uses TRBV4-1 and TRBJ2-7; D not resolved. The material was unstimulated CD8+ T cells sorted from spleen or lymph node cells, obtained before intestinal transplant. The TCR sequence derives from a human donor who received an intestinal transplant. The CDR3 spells CASSPDGYEQYF. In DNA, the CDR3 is TGCGCCAGCAGCCCTGACGGTTACGAGCAGTACTTC.